Following are 13 T cell receptor beta chains from one sample sequenced in a study of T cells in Graves' hyperthyroidism and ophthalmopathy. Amplification yielded TCR beta CDR3 regions, with RNA transcripts as the source. TCR CDR3 underwent first-round RT-PCR with the HTBI primer set. TCRdb processed the multiplex PCR reads anew with MiXCR; each CDR3 protein has one entry. The table lists 600,000 to 650,000 distinct CDR3 sequences, 15% to 20% of them singletons. Sequencing input: blood. Receptor source: a woman aged 30 to 39 with Graves' hyperthyroidism.

Worth noting for this clonotype: A much larger clone differs by one base, so this may be a read error. The genes are TRBV30 and TRBJ1-1; no clear D gene. The ends were cut back, 0 bases at V and 4 bases at J, with 3 bases in the middle. CDR3 size: 11 residues. Germline lookup yields CDR1 GTSNPN and CDR2 SVGIG (reference sequence). CDR3 residues: CAWSVLTEAFF. The CDR3 nucleotides read TGTGCCTGGAGTGTACTCACTGAAGCTTTCTTT.

J is TRBJ2-6 and V is TRBV20-1; 11 bases are shared with TRBD1. This CDR3 contains 16 residues. Germline values: CDR1 DFQATT, CDR2 SNEGSKA (reference sequence). The junction had 3 bases not matched to a gene; V was cut back by 3 bases and J by 2 bases. This CDR3 reads CSARGQGVTGANVLTF. As DNA, the CDR3 is TGCAGTGCTAGGGGACAGGGGGTGACTGGGGCCAACGTCCTGACTTTC.

This clonotype was recorded at least ten times. The rearrangement links TRBV28 to TRBJ1-6, with TRBD1 matching over 9 bases. Germline values: CDR1 MDHEN, CDR2 SYDVKM. The CDR3 runs 13 residues. V shed 10 bases, J shed 7 bases, and the junction held 5 bases outside the gene matches. CDR3 region: CAIPGQGNSPLHF. CDR3 nucleotides: TGTGCCATCCCCGGACAGGGGAATTCACCCCTCCACTTT.

The chain is built from TRBV9 and TRBJ2-1; D gene unclear. The CDR3 extends over 11 amino acids. Between the trimmed V and J ends, which lost 1 base and 9 bases, there was a span of 5 bases. The germline V gene encodes CDR1 SGDLS and CDR2 YYNGEE. The CDR3 sequence is CASSVNGEQFF. The DNA for the CDR3 is TGTGCCAGCAGCGTAAATGGTGAGCAGTTCTTC.

This clonotype occurred a few times. The chain uses TRBV6-1 and TRBJ1-3, with D tentatively TRBD1 (6 bases). Germline V lookup: CDR1 MNHNS, CDR2 SASEGT. Trimming stripped 7 bases from V and 3 bases from J, with 19 bases between. The CDR3 contains 16 residues. The CDR3 nucleotides are TGTGCCAGCAAGGAAAGTAGGGGGGGATATGGAAACACCATATATTTT. This encodes CASKESRGGYGNTIYF.

The gene calls are TRBV9 and TRBJ2-1; no clear D gene. Between the trimmed V and J ends, which lost 2 bases and 13 bases, there was a span of 19 bases. Germline-derived CDR1 and CDR2 are SGDLS and YYNGEE. The CDR3 has 14 amino acids. The CDR3 DNA is TGTGCCAGCAGCGTTATTGGTCACGACACCGTCCAGTTCTTC. Translated: CASSVIGHDTVQFF.

This clonotype was recorded at least ten times. This chain joins TRBV15 and TRBJ2-2; no clear D gene. The CDR3 loop spans 16 amino acids. The germline V and J ends were trimmed by 0 bases and 1 base, with 9 bases remaining between them. Germline V lookup: CDR1 LNHNV, CDR2 YYDKDF (reference sequence). Here the CDR3 reads CATSRESFWNTGELFF. In DNA form, the CDR3 reads TGTGCCACCAGCAGAGAGAGTTTCTGGAACACCGGGGAGCTGTTTTTT.

With regard to this clonotype: A much larger clone lies one base from this, so it may be a read error. The chain uses TRBV6-1 and TRBJ2-5; maybe TRBD1 (5 bases). The CDR3 runs to 15 residues. The V gene's germline CDR1 is MNHNS and CDR2 SASEGT. Trimming removed 3 bases at V and 4 bases at J, with 15 bases between. The CDR3 DNA follows: TGTGCCAGCAGTGACCGGGCCAGGGAAGGAGAGACCCAGTACTTC. Its translation: CASSDRAREGETQYF.

As regards this clonotype: Possible read error: a much larger clone is one base away. V gene TRBV28 combines with J gene TRBJ2-1; the match to TRBD1 covers 9 bases. CDR1 and CDR2 from the germline V gene are MDHEN and SYDVKM. This CDR3 contains 16 residues. Trimming took 0 bases from V and 9 from J; bases not matched to a gene: 9. This chain's CDR3 is CASSLWGQGSHSEQFF. The DNA for the CDR3 is TGTGCCAGCAGTTTATGGGGACAGGGTTCGCACAGTGAGCAGTTCTTC. Variable domain in full (rest from reference TRBV28 and TRBJ2-1): DVKVTQSSRYLVKRTGEKVFLECVQDMDHENMFWYRQDPGLGLRLIYFSYDVKMKEKGDIPEGYSVSREKKERFSLILESASTNQTSMYLCASSLWGQGSHSEQFFGPGTRLTVL.

This clonotype was seen at least ten times. This chain connects TRBV28 to TRBJ2-7, with a weak D call TRBD2 (5 bases). This CDR3 comprises 14 residues. Germline V gene sequence: CDR1 MDHEN, CDR2 SYDVKM. V was shortened by 3 bases and J by 5 bases, with 14 bases between the two germline ends. CDR3 DNA sequence: TGTGCCAGCAGTTTGGGAGTATCCCCCCACGAGCAGTACTTC. Amino acid sequence: CASSLGVSPHEQYF.

The sample holds many counts of this clonotype. An end of the junction does not agree with germline; a read error may underlie this. This chain connects TRBV29-1 to TRBJ2-1; D remains ambiguous. Per germline, CDR1 SQVTM and CDR2 ANQGSEA. The CDR3 is 13 amino acids. The CDR3 DNA reads TGCAGCGTTGGGCGTGAGTCCTCCAATGAGCAGTTCTTC. This encodes CSVGRESSNEQFF.

Concerning this clonotype: Being one base from a much bigger clone, this may be a read error. The chain couples TRBV7-2 to TRBJ1-5; no reliable D call. The ends were cut back, 5 bases at V and 6 bases at J, with 11 bases in the middle. CDR3 length equals 13 residues. Germline values: CDR1 SGHTA, CDR2 FQGNSA. DNA for the CDR3: TGTGCCAGCAGCCCAACAGTAGGTCAGCCCCAGCATTTT. It translates to CASSPTVGQPQHF.

This clonotype has a handful of counts. The V and J genes are TRBV7-3 and TRBJ1-1; maybe TRBD1 (6 bases). CDR1 is SGHTA, CDR2 FQGTGA, per germline. With 6 bases removed from V and 4 bases from J, the gap between germline ends came to 12 bases. The length of the CDR3 is 13 residues. CDR3 DNA sequence: TGTGCCAGCAGTTACAGGGTAGGCACTGAAGCTTTCTTT. Its translation is CASSYRVGTEAFF.